The 13 T cell receptor beta chains reported below all come from one sample, sequenced in a study of cytomegalovirus exposure and HLA in healthy donors. The method was immunoSEQ multiplex PCR; TCRdb's version includes in-frame clones alone and lacks a portion of them. The table records over 200,000 clones, around 90% of them present only once. Sequencing used PBMCs. These TCRs come from a woman younger than 45 in good health and CMV-seronegative.

The rearrangement joins TRBV28 to TRBJ2-7, with 8 bases matching TRBD1. There are 15 residues in the CDR3. J gave up 6 bases and V 7 bases, and 14 bases lay outside the gene matches. Germline V lookup: CDR1 MDHEN, CDR2 SYDVKM. DNA of the CDR3: TGTGCCAGCACCATTTCAGGGGGCAGTCTTAGCGAGCAGTACTTC. Amino acid sequence: CASTISGGSLSEQYF.

This chain links TRBV11-2 with TRBJ2-2, with TRBD2 identical over 12 bases. The germline gives CDR1 SGHAT, CDR2 FQNNGV. The CDR3 is 17 residues long. With 6 bases clipped from V and 3 bases from J, the junction kept 8 bases outside the gene matches. CDR3 bases: TGTGCCAGCAGTATGACTAGCGGGAGACCGGACACCGGGGAGCTGTTTTTT. It encodes CASSMTSGRPDTGELFF.

The chain employs TRBV28 and TRBJ1-1, with D perhaps TRBD1 (6 bases). V gave up 7 bases and J gave up 8 bases, with 14 bases separating them. This CDR3 comprises 12 residues. Germline-derived CDR1 and CDR2 are MDHEN and SYDVKM. The CDR3: CASNTLQGEAFF. For the CDR3, the DNA is TGTGCCAGCAACACTCTACAGGGCGAAGCTTTCTTT.

This clone came up once. This sequence joins TRBV27 and TRBJ2-7, with D perhaps TRBD2 (6 bases). Germline values: CDR1 MNHEY, CDR2 SMNVEV (reference sequence). With 3 bases removed from V and 7 bases from J, the gap between germline ends came to 10 bases. This CDR3 contains 12 residues. CDR3 DNA: TGTGCCAGCAGTTTCTGGGGGAGGGAGCAGTACTTC. This translates into CASSFWGREQYF.

The chain couples TRBV9 to TRBJ2-7; unclear D gene. The CDR3 contains 14 residues. Trimming removed 0 bases from V and 4 bases from J, with 11 bases in between. Germline CDR1 and CDR2: SGDLS and YYNGEE. The CDR3 DNA follows: TGTGCCAGCAGCGTAGATGGGTTACCGTACGAGCAGTACTTC. This codes for CASSVDGLPYEQYF.

This clone appeared once. The V gene is TRBV28, the J gene TRBJ2-7, with TRBD2 identical over 7 bases. V shed 7 bases, J shed 6 bases, and the junction held 9 bases outside the gene matches. Germline-derived CDR1 and CDR2 are MDHEN and SYDVKM. The CDR3 covers 13 residues. In DNA, the CDR3 is TGTGCCAGCACCTATTATGCGGGAGCCGAGCAGTACTTC. The encoded protein is CASTYYAGAEQYF.

CDR3: CASSPRPGTGFTDTQYF. As DNA, the CDR3 is TGTGCCAGCAGCCCGCGCCCCGGGACAGGGTTTACAGATACGCAGTATTTT. The chain joins TRBV7-9 to TRBJ2-3, with 9 positions matching TRBD1. The length of the CDR3 is 17 residues. Germline V CDR1 and CDR2: SEHNR, FQNEAQ (reference sequence). Trimming at V came to 5 bases and at J to 3 bases, leaving 12 bases not matched to a gene.

V usage is TRBV7-2 and J usage is TRBJ1-5, with D possibly matching TRBD1 (5 bases). The V gene lost 5 bases and the J gene lost 0 bases, with 11 bases spanning the gap. The CDR3 has 15 amino acids. CDR1 and CDR2 from the germline V gene are SGHTA and FQGNSA. The CDR3 coding sequence is TGTGCCAGCAGCATGCGACAGACTAGCAATCAGCCCCAGCATTTT. It encodes CASSMRQTSNQPQHF.

This clone was seen only once. The V call is TRBV28, the J call TRBJ2-7; tentative D call: TRBD2 (5 bases). CDR3 length equals 14 residues. V lost 3 bases to trimming and J lost 4 bases, with 13 bases between them. Germline values: CDR1 MDHEN, CDR2 SYDVKM. In DNA form, the CDR3 reads TGTGCCAGCAGTTTTGGCGGGTACAAATACGAGCAGTACTTC. This gives the protein CASSFGGYKYEQYF.

V is TRBV4-3 and J is TRBJ2-2; no firm D call. CDR1 and CDR2 (germline): LGHNA, YSLEER. The V and J ends lost 4 bases and 2 bases respectively, with 17 bases between them. CDR3 size: 17 residues. CDR3 sequence (DNA): TGCGCCAGCAGCCTGGACGAGGTAGCAATTAACACCGGGGAGCTGTTTTTT. The encoded protein is CASSLDEVAINTGELFF.

The chain carries TRBV28 and TRBJ2-3; D gene unclear. The CDR3 consists of 14 residues. Germline V gene data show CDR1 as MDHEN and CDR2 as SYDVKM. Trimming shortened V by 1 base and J by 2 bases, and 7 bases separated the two germline ends. CDR3 sequence (DNA): TGTGCCAGCAGTTTATTGTTAGACACAGATACGCAGTATTTT. Translating gives CASSLLLDTDTQYF.

The CDR3 loop reads CASSNTGLASYEQYF. In nucleotides, the CDR3 is TGTGCCAGCTCAAACACGGGACTAGCGTCCTACGAGCAGTACTTC. V and J are TRBV18 and TRBJ2-7; 10 bases fit TRBD2. V lost 5 bases and J lost 1; bases outside the gene matches: 5. CDR1 and CDR2 from the germline V gene are KGHSH and LQKENI. The CDR3 totals 15 residues.

The chain carries TRBV5-1 and TRBJ1-1; TRBD1 matches at 9 bases. CDR1 and CDR2 from the germline V gene are SGHRS and YFSETQ. The CDR3 spans 17 residues. With V trimmed by 4 bases and J by 4 bases, 14 bases remained unmatched. CDR3: CASSVSGQGLGATEAFF. DNA for the CDR3: TGCGCCAGCAGCGTGTCGGGACAGGGACTCGGGGCCACTGAAGCTTTCTTT.